The entry below describes one TCR beta chain. These data are taken from a study of T cell responses to AZD1222 COVID-19 vaccine. Only in-frame clones appear in the TCRdb table, and some are missing; sequencing was by immunoSEQ multiplex PCR. The sample lists some 150,000 clones, roughly 90% occurring once. The V and J ends lost 2 bases and 3 bases, in that order; junction bases with no gene match: 5. The germline CDR1 and CDR2 sequences are MNHEY and SVGEGT. This CDR3 comprises 15 residues. Material: peripheral blood, obtained 28 days after the second dose of the MenACWY control vaccine. The clonotype comes from an adult who received the MenACWY meningococcal vaccine as a control. The chain links TRBV6-2 or TRBV6-3 to TRBJ1-1, with TRBD1 matching 8 bases. The CDR3 DNA is TGTGCCAGCAGTTACGCTAGACAGGGGTACACTGAAGCTTTCTTT. Translated: CASSYARQGYTEAFF.